What follows are 17 T cell receptor beta chains derived from one specimen sequenced in a study of T cell responses to AZD1222 COVID-19 vaccine. Here immunoSEQ multiplex PCR was the method, and the copy in TCRdb shows in-frame clones only, minus some. In the table there are over 100,000 clones, roughly 85% of which are singletons. The input for sequencing was peripheral blood, taken 28 days after the second dose of the MenACWY control vaccine. The receptors come from an adult who received the MenACWY meningococcal vaccine as a control.

The chain links TRBV10-3 to TRBJ1-2; TRBD1 agrees at 8 bases. The CDR3 totals 12 residues. J gave up 11 bases and V 6 bases, and 8 bases lay outside the gene matches. Per the germline V gene, CDR1 is ENHRY and CDR2 is SYGVKD. DNA of the CDR3: TGTGCCATCAGCGAGACAGGGGCTGGTTACACCTTC. Translation gives CAISETGAGYTF.

The V and J genes are TRBV30 and TRBJ1-2, with D possibly TRBD1 on 5 matching bases. The CDR3 totals 13 residues. The V gene lost 5 bases and the J gene lost 6 bases, with 16 bases spanning the gap. The germline gives CDR1 GTSNPN, CDR2 SVGIG (reference sequence). The CDR3 region has the DNA TGTGCCTGGGGACTGAGGCAGGGAGATGGCTACACCTTC. It translates to CAWGLRQGDGYTF. The whole variable domain, filled in from reference TRBV30 and TRBJ1-2, reads SQTIHQWPATLVQPVGSPLSLECTVEGTSNPNLYWYRQAAGRGLQLLFYSVGIGQISSEVPQNLSASRPQDRQFILSSKKLLLSDSGFYLCAWGLRQGDGYTFGSGTRLTVV.

The CDR3 region has the DNA TGTGCCAGCAGCAGGGGGGGAGCAGGATCGAACACTGAAGCTTTCTTT. It codes for CASSRGGAGSNTEAFF. The chain joins TRBV7-2 to TRBJ1-1, with TRBD1 as a possible D gene (6 bases). Trimming left V 5 bases short and J 1 base short, with 17 bases between. The CDR3 is 16 amino acids. In germline, CDR1 is SGHTA, CDR2 FQGNSA.

The chain combines TRBV5-4 with TRBJ1-1, with D unresolved. Germline loops: CDR1 SGHNT, CDR2 YYREEE (reference sequence). The CDR3 extends over 13 amino acids. V was pared by 0 bases and J by 6 bases, with 9 bases between. The CDR3, as DNA: TGTGCCAGCAGCTTGGCCAGGAGTTCTGAAGCTTTCTTT. Protein product: CASSLARSSEAFF.

This clone has only a few counts. The chain employs TRBV5-4 and TRBJ2-4, with a tentative D call TRBD1 (6 bases). CDR3 length equals 14 residues. From germline, CDR1 is SGHNT and CDR2 YYREEE (reference sequence). V lost 5 bases, J lost 3 bases, and 12 bases lay in between. The CDR3 coding sequence is TGTGCCAGCAGGCATCGGGACAACAAAAACATTCAGTACTTC. It codes for CASRHRDNKNIQYF.

V usage is TRBV12-3 or TRBV12-4 and J usage is TRBJ2-7; either TRBD1 or TRBD2 may fit D (5 bases each). With 2 bases removed from V and 9 bases from J, the gap between germline ends came to 8 bases. The CDR3 spans 11 residues. The CDR3 DNA sequence: TGTGCCAGCAGTTTATCGGGACCGCAGTACTTC. Translated: CASSLSGPQYF.

This chain connects TRBV5-1 to TRBJ2-1; TRBD1 agrees at 8 bases. CDR3 length: 14 residues. The germline CDR1 and CDR2 sequences are SGHRS and YFSETQ. Trimming took 5 bases from V and 4 from J; bases not matched to a gene: 5. The CDR3 region is CASRQQGGYNEQFF. CDR3 coding DNA: TGCGCCAGCAGACAACAGGGGGGATACAATGAGCAGTTCTTC.

The chain links TRBV3-1 (or the pseudogene TRBV3-2) to TRBJ2-2, with a possible D match to TRBD2 (6 bases). The CDR3 covers 14 residues. The V end was cut by 1 base, the J end by 5 bases, with 8 bases between. Germline CDR1 LGHDT, CDR2 YNNKEL (reference sequence). The DNA of the CDR3 is TGTGCCAGCAGCCAAGCCCTAGCGACCGGGGAGCTGTTTTTT. It specifies CASSQALATGELFF.

The J gene is TRBJ2-3, the V gene TRBV9; D remains ambiguous. The CDR3 has 16 residues. CDR1 and CDR2 from the germline V gene are SGDLS and YYNGEE. Between the trimmed V and J ends, which lost 0 bases and 4 bases, there was a span of 15 bases. Here the CDR3 reads CASSVGSSAESDTQYF. CDR3 DNA sequence: TGTGCCAGCAGCGTAGGAAGTTCGGCTGAGTCAGATACGCAGTATTTT.

This chain joins TRBV5-1 and TRBJ2-3, with 7 bases fitting TRBD1. Trimming removed 3 bases from V and 2 bases from J; junction bases left unmatched: 3. The CDR3 length is 14 residues. The germline CDR1 and CDR2 sequences are SGHRS and YFSETQ. In DNA form, the CDR3 reads TGCGCCAGCAGCTCGGGACAGACCACAGATACGCAGTATTTT. It encodes CASSSGQTTDTQYF.

CDR3 region: CASSLAGQYTGELFF. The CDR3 nucleotides are TGTGCCAGCAGCTTAGCGGGACAGTACACCGGGGAGCTGTTTTTT. The chain uses TRBV11-3 and TRBJ2-2; 7 bases match TRBD1. The germline gives CDR1 SGHNT, CDR2 YENEEA. The V and J ends lost 1 base and 3 bases, in that order; junction bases with no gene match: 2. The CDR3 sequence is 15 residues long.

The CDR3 bases are TGCGCCAGCAGTGAGTCCGGGAGCAATCAGCCCCAGCATTTT. Its translation: CASSESGSNQPQHF. V gene TRBV10-1 combines with J gene TRBJ1-5; D not resolved. CDR1 is WNHNN and CDR2 is SYGVQD in the germline V gene (reference sequence). V lost 0 bases and J lost 1, with 4 bases in between. There are 14 residues in the CDR3.

This chain joins TRBV4-3 and TRBJ2-7, with D perhaps TRBD2 (5 bases). Trimming took 0 bases from V and 3 from J, leaving 15 bases between them. Germline values: CDR1 LGHNA, CDR2 YSLEER. CDR3 size: 16 residues. In nucleotides, the CDR3 is TGCGCCAGCAGCCAAGATATGGGGAGTTGGTACTACGAGCAGTACTTC. The encoded protein is CASSQDMGSWYYEQYF.

The CDR3 DNA follows: TGTGCCAGCAGTGGTGCTATGAGCCTCAATGAGCAGTTCTTC. As protein: CASSGAMSLNEQFF. The V gene is TRBV6-1, the J gene TRBJ2-1; D gene uncertain. There are 14 residues in the CDR3. Germline assignment: CDR1 MNHNS and CDR2 SASEGT. V was trimmed by 4 bases and J by 6 bases, leaving 13 bases between them.

The chain carries TRBV15 and TRBJ1-5; 8 nucleotides align to TRBD1. The trim removed 5 bases at V and 6 bases at J, leaving 9 bases unmatched. The CDR3 is made up of 15 amino acids. The germline V gene has CDR1 LNHNV and CDR2 YYDKDF (reference sequence). The CDR3 region has the DNA TGTGCCACCAGCCGTGGGCAGGGGGCAGGTCAGCCCCAGCATTTT. Protein sequence: CATSRGQGAGQPQHF.

In this sample, this clone turned up a few times. This chain links TRBV19 with TRBJ1-2; D is uncertain. CDR1 is LNHDA, CDR2 SQIVND, per germline (reference sequence). The CDR3 spans 15 residues. The V end was cut by 5 bases, the J end by 8 bases, with 21 bases between. CDR3 protein: CASSGQDVLLDGYTF. The CDR3 nucleotides read TGTGCCAGTAGTGGGCAGGATGTTCTATTGGACGGCTACACCTTC.

The V gene is TRBV27, the J gene TRBJ1-6, with 11 bases lining up with TRBD1. In germline, CDR1 is MNHEY, CDR2 SMNVEV (reference sequence). The CDR3 consists of 16 residues. The junction had 14 bases not matched to a gene; V was cut back by 6 bases and J by 13 bases. The CDR3 is CASSRGWGQGVSPLHF. DNA of the CDR3: TGTGCCAGCAGCCGAGGGTGGGGACAGGGGGTTTCTCCCCTCCACTTT.